A single sample is the source of the 27 T cell receptor beta chains below, sequenced in a study of neoadjuvant nivolumab and ipilimumab in lung cancer. Profiling relied on immunoSEQ multiplex PCR, and the TCRdb table lists in-frame clones only, not all of them. Of fewer than 40,000 clones in the sample, about nine tenths are singletons; the top ten hold approximately 5%. This sample comprised peripheral blood, obtained after neoadjuvant nivolumab, alone or with ipilimumab, at or shortly before surgery. The receptors stem from an adult with non-small cell lung cancer.

This clone was seen just once. This chain links TRBV5-6 with TRBJ2-3, with 9 nucleotides matching TRBD1. V gave up 4 bases and J gave up 2 bases; unmatched junction bases: 5. This CDR3 comprises 15 residues. Germline assignment: CDR1 SGHDT and CDR2 YYEEEE. CDR3 in amino acids: CASSPDRGLTDTQYF. CDR3 nucleotides: TGTGCCAGCAGCCCGGACAGGGGTCTCACAGATACGCAGTATTTT.

This clone has a single count. The chain couples TRBV2 to TRBJ2-5, with TRBD2 matching over 10 bases. CDR1 SNHLY and CDR2 FYNNEI come from the germline V gene. The CDR3 is 14 residues long. Losses at the gene ends were 6 bases for V and 5 bases for J; bases not matched to a gene: 6. The CDR3 loop is CASSLGLARETQYF. CDR3 in DNA: TGTGCCAGCAGCCTGGGACTAGCGAGGGAGACCCAGTACTTC.

The V call is TRBV6-5, the J call TRBJ1-2; D is possibly TRBD1 (6 bases). This CDR3 is built from 15 residues. V shed 0 bases and J shed 6 bases, with 14 bases lying between them. From germline, CDR1 is MNHEY and CDR2 SVGAGI. The chain's CDR3 is CASSYSRLQGNGYTF. The CDR3 bases are TGTGCCAGCAGTTACTCACGATTACAGGGAAATGGCTACACCTTC.

The J gene is TRBJ1-5, the V gene TRBV2; D is possibly TRBD1 (6 bases). The ends were cut back, 7 bases at V and 7 bases at J, with 11 bases in the middle. The CDR3 totals 12 residues. Germline CDR1 reads SNHLY; CDR2 reads FYNNEI. DNA of the CDR3: TGTGCCAGCACGGGGGGCCAACAGCCCCAGCATTTT. Amino acid sequence: CASTGGQQPQHF. Together with reference TRBV2 and TRBJ1-5, the CDR3 gives the full variable domain: EPEVTQTPSHQVTQMGQEVILRCVPISNHLYFYWYRQILGQKVEFLVSFYNNEISEKSEIFDDQFSVERPDGSNFTLKIRSTKLEDSAMYFCASTGGQQPQHFGDGTRLSIL.

The rearrangement uses TRBV7-9 and TRBJ2-5, with unresolved D. This CDR3 is built from 15 residues. Trimming pared 0 bases from V and 1 base from J, leaving 9 bases between. Germline CDR1 reads SEHNR; CDR2 reads FQNEAQ (reference sequence). CDR3 sequence: CASSLAGKGQETQYF. In DNA, the CDR3 is TGTGCCAGCAGCTTAGCAGGGAAGGGCCAAGAGACCCAGTACTTC. The full variable domain, its missing parts supplied by reference TRBV7-9 and TRBJ2-5, is DTGVSQNPRHKITKRGQNVTFRCDPISEHNRLYWYRQTLGQGPEFLTYFQNEAQLEKSRLLSDRFSAERPKGSFSTLEIQRTEQGDSAMYLCASSLAGKGQETQYFGPGTRLLVL.

This rearrangement joins TRBV12-5 to TRBJ2-1; no clear D gene. This CDR3 contains 11 residues. V lost 3 bases and J 6 bases, leaving 3 bases between the germline ends. CDR1 is LGHNT and CDR2 is FRNRAP in the germline V gene. CDR3 coding DNA: TGTGCTAGTGGTTTCAGCAATGAGCAGTTCTTC. This sequence encodes CASGFSNEQFF.

This chain links TRBV27 with TRBJ1-3; 7 nucleotides agree with TRBD1. Per germline, CDR1 MNHEY and CDR2 SMNVEV (reference sequence). This CDR3 region has 18 residues. Losses at the gene ends were 6 bases for V and 3 bases for J; bases not matched to a gene: 17. CDR3 in DNA: TGTGCCAGCAGCCGCCGCTTCGCAACAGGGGAGTATGGAAACACCATATATTTT. Residues: CASSRRFATGEYGNTIYF.

The rearrangement joins TRBV4-1 to TRBJ1-1; D unresolved. Germline V gene data show CDR1 as MGHRA and CDR2 as YSYEKL. The CDR3 has 16 residues. V lost 4 bases and J 4 bases, leaving 19 bases between the germline ends. In DNA, the CDR3 is TGCGCCAGCAGCCTTTCAGGATACCCCGACGGCACTGAAGCTTTCTTT. Translated: CASSLSGYPDGTEAFF.

The chain joins TRBV10-1 to TRBJ2-7; 7 positions agree with TRBD2. This CDR3 contains 13 residues. Germline CDR1 WNHNN, CDR2 SYGVQD (reference sequence). V lost 4 bases, J lost 4 bases, and 4 bases stayed unmatched. The CDR3 sequence: CASSGGGSYEQYF. The DNA of the CDR3 is TGCGCCAGCAGTGGCGGGGGTAGTTACGAGCAGTACTTC.

This clone was observed once. The rearrangement joins TRBV5-1 to TRBJ2-1; TRBD1 agrees at 12 bases. V dropped 4 bases and J dropped 9; count of bases not matched to a gene: 11. The CDR3 is 16 residues long. CDR1 and CDR2 from the germline V gene are SGHRS and YFSETQ. The CDR3 sequence is CASSPSTGQGAAEQFF. The CDR3 coding sequence is TGCGCCAGCAGCCCCAGTACGGGACAGGGGGCGGCTGAGCAGTTCTTC.

The rearrangement joins TRBV10-2 to TRBJ2-7, with D perhaps matching TRBD1 (6 bases). This CDR3 region has 12 residues. Trimming cost V 8 bases and J 3 bases, with 11 bases left between them. Germline lookup yields CDR1 WSHSY and CDR2 SAAADI. The chain's CDR3 is CASRGQYYEQYF. CDR3 bases: TGCGCCAGCCGTGGACAGTACTACGAGCAGTACTTC.

The chain is built from TRBV9 and TRBJ1-2, with 8 bases identical to TRBD1. From germline, CDR1 is SGDLS and CDR2 YYNGEE. The CDR3 contains 15 residues. V was clipped by 0 bases and J by 8 bases; unmatched bases: 9. CDR3: CASSVGLGQGGGYTF. The CDR3 region has the DNA TGTGCCAGCAGCGTAGGATTAGGACAGGGCGGGGGCTACACCTTC.

In this sample, this clone turned up a few times. The rearrangement links TRBV28 to TRBJ1-2, with D hard to call. Deletions cut 7 bases from V and 5 bases from J, with 14 bases between. Germline CDR1 and CDR2: MDHEN and SYDVKM. The CDR3 runs 13 residues. The CDR3 sequence: CASIPTGGYGYTF. The CDR3 DNA is TGTGCCAGCATTCCTACCGGTGGTTATGGCTACACCTTC.

The chain links TRBV7-9 to TRBJ2-6; 7 bases align to TRBD1. There are 18 residues in the CDR3. The J segment lost 0 bases and the V segment lost 3 bases, leaving 8 bases of the junction unmatched. Germline V gene data show CDR1 as SEHNR and CDR2 as FQNEAQ (reference sequence). CDR3 nucleotides: TGTGCCAGCAGCTTCCGGACAGGCGAATCCTCTGGGGCCAACGTCCTGACTTTC. It encodes CASSFRTGESSGANVLTF.

The genes are TRBV5-1 and TRBJ2-7; D uncertain. Trimming took 0 bases from V and 2 from J, leaving 9 bases between them. CDR1 and CDR2 (germline): SGHRS, YFSETQ. The CDR3 length is 14 residues. The CDR3: CASSLAFGTYEQYF. The DNA of the CDR3 is TGCGCCAGCAGCTTGGCCTTTGGTACCTACGAGCAGTACTTC.

The rearrangement uses TRBV5-5 and TRBJ2-7; 15 nucleotides line up with TRBD2. This CDR3 has 19 residues. The trim removed 0 bases at V and 7 bases at J, leaving 14 bases unmatched. Germline V CDR1 and CDR2: SGHKS, YYEKEE (reference sequence). The CDR3 DNA reads TGTGCCAGCAGCTTGGTCGGGACTAGCGGGGGGCAACGTGGAGGAGAGCAGTACTTC. Protein product: CASSLVGTSGGQRGGEQYF.

The chain recombines TRBV5-6 with TRBJ1-2; 7 bases map to TRBD1. The CDR3 has 14 amino acids. Germline CDR1 reads SGHDT; CDR2 reads YYEEEE. Germline trimming cut 4 bases from V and 4 bases from J; bases unmatched to any gene: 7. The CDR3: CASSLGQASYGYTF. The CDR3 DNA reads as TGTGCCAGCAGCCTAGGACAGGCAAGCTATGGCTACACCTTC.

The chain carries TRBV10-3 and TRBJ2-2, with 7 bases matching TRBD1. This CDR3 spans 14 amino acids. With V trimmed by 4 bases and J by 8 bases, 7 bases remained unmatched. Germline V gene lookup returns CDR1 ENHRY and CDR2 SYGVKD. CDR3 loop: CAISGFVQGGELFF. The CDR3 nucleotides are TGTGCCATCAGTGGATTTGTACAGGGGGGGGAGCTGTTTTTT.

The V call is TRBV6-5, the J call TRBJ1-1; D is undetermined. The V end was cut by 4 bases, the J end by 1 base, with 7 bases between. The CDR3 length is 13 residues. CDR1 and CDR2 from the germline V gene are MNHEY and SVGAGI. The CDR3 is CASSFPGNTEAFF. The CDR3 DNA is TGTGCCAGCAGTTTCCCCGGGAACACTGAAGCTTTCTTT.

The CDR3 loop is CASSVNGMTGAETQYF. The CDR3 nucleotides are TGTGCCAGCAGCGTTAATGGTATGACAGGGGCAGAGACCCAGTACTTC. J is TRBJ2-5 and V is TRBV9, with TRBD1 matching over 8 bases. Germline V lookup: CDR1 SGDLS, CDR2 YYNGEE. CDR3 length: 16 amino acids. Trimming cost V 2 bases and J 4 bases; bases outside gene matches: 10.

This clone has just one count. This chain links TRBV5-1 with TRBJ2-1; 14 bases map to TRBD2. The CDR3 runs 20 residues. Germline CDR1 is SGHRS and CDR2 is YFSETQ. Trimming cost V 5 bases and J 5 bases; bases outside gene matches: 18. In DNA, the CDR3 is TGCGCCAGCAGTCAAGGACTAGCGGGGGGCCTAAGGTCCTTACACAATGAGCAGTTCTTC. This encodes CASSQGLAGGLRSLHNEQFF.

A note on this clone: The junction departs from germline at one end; a sequencing error may be responsible. CDR3 amino acids: CASSDSSGGRDEQFF. In DNA, the CDR3 is TGTGCCAGCAGTGACTCTAGCGGGGGCCGAGATGAGCAGTTCTTC. This chain joins TRBV6-5 and TRBJ2-1, with 10 bases identical to TRBD2. This CDR3 spans 15 amino acids. Germline V gives CDR1 MNHEY, CDR2 SVGAGI.

DNA of the CDR3: TGTGCCAGCAGTTACTCTTACGGAGGCGAGCAGTACTTC. This codes for CASSYSYGGEQYF. The chain recombines TRBV6-5 with TRBJ2-7; possibly TRBD2 for D (5 bases). Germline loops: CDR1 MNHEY, CDR2 SVGAGI. This CDR3 spans 13 amino acids. The V end lost 0 bases, the J end lost 6 bases, and 9 bases lay between the germline ends.

This rearrangement joins TRBV7-2 to TRBJ1-3, with D perhaps TRBD1 (5 bases). The germline V gene encodes CDR1 SGHTA and CDR2 FQGNSA. CDR3 length equals 14 residues. With 6 bases removed from V and 0 bases from J, the gap between germline ends came to 9 bases. The CDR3 bases are TGTGCCAGCAGGGGGGACTTCTCTGGAAACACCATATATTTT. Its protein product is CASRGDFSGNTIYF.

The CDR3 is CASSVSDINYGYTF. CDR3 nucleotide sequence: TGTGCCAGCAGCGTCTCGGACATAAACTATGGCTACACCTTC. The chain employs TRBV9 and TRBJ1-2, with D possibly TRBD1 on 5 matching bases. This CDR3 is built from 14 residues. Trimming took off 2 bases at V and 2 bases at J, with 10 bases between the two ends. CDR1 SGDLS and CDR2 YYNGEE come from the germline V gene.

The rearrangement joins TRBV6-1 to TRBJ2-5, with a weak D call TRBD1 (6 bases). Trimming removed 4 bases from V and 5 bases from J, with 8 bases in between. The CDR3 extends over 12 amino acids. In germline, CDR1 is MNHNS, CDR2 SASEGT. The CDR3 sequence: CASSGQGETQYF. The DNA of the CDR3 is TGTGCCAGCAGTGGGCAGGGGGAGACCCAGTACTTC.

This rearrangement joins TRBV7-2 to TRBJ2-3; 8 bases match TRBD2. Germline V gene data show CDR1 as SGHTA and CDR2 as FQGNSA. Trimming cost V 2 bases and J 5 bases; bases outside gene matches: 6. The CDR3 is 15 amino acids. The CDR3 spells CASSLRGGAIDTQYF. For the CDR3, the DNA is TGTGCCAGCAGCTTACGGGGGGGGGCTATAGATACGCAGTATTTT.